The clone carrying this T cell receptor (beta chain) has only one observation. This entry comes from a study of T cell changes during pregnancy in multiple sclerosis. Measured with immunoSEQ multiplex PCR; TCRdb has only the in-frame clones, and not every one. In the table there are tens of thousands of clones, approximately 92% of which are singletons. Germline assignment: CDR1 MNHNY and CDR2 SVGAGI (reference sequence). This CDR3 region has 15 residues. V lost 0 bases and J 1 base, leaving 9 bases between the germline ends. This TCR derives from a female donor with multiple sclerosis, enrolled in a pregnancy study. V and J are TRBV6-6 and TRBJ1-1; unclear D gene. The material sequenced was CD4+ T cells from peripheral blood mononuclear cells, taken in the third trimester of pregnancy. The CDR3 sequence: CASSYSIGRNTEAFF. DNA for the CDR3: TGTGCCAGCAGTTACTCAATCGGGAGGAACACTGAAGCTTTCTTT.